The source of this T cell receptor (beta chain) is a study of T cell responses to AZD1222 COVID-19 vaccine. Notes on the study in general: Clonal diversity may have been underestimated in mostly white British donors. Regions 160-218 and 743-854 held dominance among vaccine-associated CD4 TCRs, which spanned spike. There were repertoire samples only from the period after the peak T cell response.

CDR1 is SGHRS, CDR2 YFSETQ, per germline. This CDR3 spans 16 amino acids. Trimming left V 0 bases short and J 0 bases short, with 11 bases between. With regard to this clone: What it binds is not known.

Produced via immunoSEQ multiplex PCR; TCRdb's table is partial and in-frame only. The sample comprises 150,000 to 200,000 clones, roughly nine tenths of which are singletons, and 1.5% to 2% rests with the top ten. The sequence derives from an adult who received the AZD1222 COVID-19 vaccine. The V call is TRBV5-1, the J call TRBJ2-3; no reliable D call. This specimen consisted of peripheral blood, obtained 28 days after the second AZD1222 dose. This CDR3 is CASSLVGTSSTDTQYF. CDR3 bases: TGCGCCAGCAGCTTGGTAGGAACCTCTAGCACAGATACGCAGTATTTT.